This T cell receptor beta chain came from a study of blood T cells in healthy people across ages. The wider study: When template switching was applied, about one barcoded beta molecule was captured per two T cells.

This clonotype was seen only once. With V trimmed by 5 bases and J by 6 bases, 8 bases remained unmatched. Looked up from germline, CDR1 is GTSNPN and CDR2 is SVGIG (reference sequence). The length of the CDR3 is 13 residues. A second PCR, run for about 7 to 11 cycles, used a sample-barcoded 5' primer plus a J-beta primer mix. TCRdb ran MiXCR on the 5' RACE reads and lists one entry per CDR3 protein. The table includes 650,000 to 800,000 distinct CDR3 sequences, roughly 44% detected once. The material sequenced was blood. The chain is built from TRBV30 and TRBJ2-3; 7 bases agree with TRBD2. This receptor was identified in a man aged 55 to 70 in good health. The CDR3 protein is CAWGGDGYDTQYF. DNA for the CDR3: TGTGCCTGGGGGGGGGATGGGTACGATACGCAGTATTTT.